Listed here is a single TCR beta chain. The count of this clone is one. Its antigen remains unidentified. No base-level quality is on record; no much larger clone is a single base apart. The CDR3 regions of human TCRbeta chains were subjected to immunosequencing. Per the original workflow: TCRs in the repertoires were compared against a reference library of SARS-CoV-2-specific TCRs that had been generated with the MIRA antigen-specificity platform. Breadth was defined as the fraction of unique TCRs that were SARS-CoV-2-associated. Depth was defined as the fraction of total T cells that were SARS-CoV-2-associated. Using the MIRA data, each spike-specific TCR was mapped to the spike region that the TCR reacts to and placed in a CD4 or CD8 class. Log10-transformed breadth and depth values were compared by one-way ANOVA with Sidak's multiple comparisons tests. TCRdb took this table from immuneACCESS and kept in-frame rearrangements with V and J called. Such tables lack part of the clones; where checked against another copy, unresolved V genes explain under half of the gap, and the rest is unexplained. V, J and clone size are taken as reported in that table, and D and trimming were inferred from the DNA itself. The sample includes approximately 150,000 clones, with 87% observed a single time. About 3% of the sample belongs to the ten largest clones.

According to the study, the label for this sample's time point signals: baseline before first vaccination. Samples from vaccinated people were obtained from the UK trials COV001 and COV002, which included a single-blind randomized controlled phase 2/3 trial of AZD1222 (ChAdOx1 nCoV-19) in healthy adults. Trial participant PBMC samples were collected at day 0 and day 28 after the second dose for TCRbeta chain sequencing. The entry originates in a study of T cell responses to AZD1222 COVID-19 vaccine (TCRdb year 2021). In the study overall: Because spike-specific TCR depth and breadth did not differ between the two schedules, AZD1222 recipients who got a second dose at roughly 4 weeks were pooled with those who got a second dose at roughly 12 weeks. TCR sequencing covered fewer than 250 trial participants: 200 to 210 given two doses of AZD1222 and about 26 given two doses of MenACWY control vaccine. Trial participants were enrolled by age into 18-55, 56-69 and 70-plus year subgroups, with approximately 150, 28 and 58 TCR-sequenced participants respectively. Broad study findings and their caveats: Nearly half of unique spike-specific TCRs reportedly recognized epitopes outside regions mutated in the B.1.351 and B.1.1.7 variants. Vaccine-associated CD4 TCRs spanned the whole spike protein, with dominant responses in regions 160-218 and 743-854. The 56-69-year group was small, and its depth increase did not reach significance, likely because of low power. Participants were mostly white British, with more females than males. The authors suggested clonal diversity may have been underestimated. Conclusions about previously exposed vaccinees are limited because only a handful of AZD1222 recipients were SARS-CoV-2 seropositive at baseline. No day 14 peak-response samples were available, so repertoires were characterized only after the peak T cell response. A significant rise in spike-specific TCR breadth and depth was observed after two AZD1222 doses relative to day 0 and relative to MenACWY recipients.

The source was peripheral blood, collected on day 0 of AZD1222 vaccination. This TCR derives from an adult in good health.

The bases read TGCAGCGTTGAGGGGGCTCGGGGGGAGCTGTTTTTT. Translated, it reads CSVEGARGELFF. The chain uses TRBV29-1 and TRBJ2-2; a tentative D match to TRBD1 spans 6 bases. Via the germline V gene, CDR1 is SQVTM and CDR2 ANQGSEA. Measured from the cysteine to the phenylalanine, the CDR3 is 12 residues long. Just CDR3 DNA is preserved here, 36 bases in frame from base 1. Trimming takes 3 bases from V and 8 bases from J, and the germline ends sit 10 bases apart.